These 22 T cell receptor beta chains originate from one sample sequenced in a study of shared clonotypes between healthy human individuals. As defined, naive CD8 cells were CD45RO-negative and positively selected for CCR7, with terminally differentiated effector memory CD45RA+ cells excluded. TCRdb's table, derived via immunoSEQ multiplex PCR, lists solely in-frame clones and lacks some. The repertoire consists of 660,000 or so clones, with approximately 96% occurring once and the leading ten covering 0.11%. Sample: naive CD8+ T cells sorted from blood. Every receptor here comes from a woman between 25 and 40 years old in good health.

The chain recombines TRBV7-9 with TRBJ2-7; D unresolved. This CDR3 region has 13 residues. Germline V lookup: CDR1 SEHNR, CDR2 FQNEAQ (reference sequence). V lost 0 bases, J lost 3 bases, and 6 bases lay in between. In nucleotides, the CDR3 is TGTGCCAGCAGCTTAGCAGGGAACTACGAGCAGTACTTC. Encoded protein: CASSLAGNYEQYF.

In its sample, this clone was seen once. This chain joins TRBV28 and TRBJ2-1; 7 bases match TRBD2. The germline V gene encodes CDR1 MDHEN and CDR2 SYDVKM. Unmatched junction bases numbered 11, after V lost 4 bases and J lost 5 bases. The CDR3 has 16 amino acids. In DNA form, the CDR3 reads TGTGCCAGCAGTTCACCTTGGCGGGAGAAGGACAATGAGCAGTTCTTC. Translated: CASSSPWREKDNEQFF.

V and J are TRBV6-1 and TRBJ2-7, with D hard to call. This CDR3 spans 15 amino acids. V was cut by 5 bases and J by 2 bases, with 16 bases left in between. Germline loops: CDR1 MNHNS, CDR2 SASEGT. The CDR3 DNA sequence: TGTGCCAGCAGTCTCCCCCGTGCGACAACCTACGAGCAGTACTTC. It translates to CASSLPRATTYEQYF.

This sequence joins TRBV19 and TRBJ2-7; TRBD1 agrees at 9 bases. Germline-derived CDR1 and CDR2 are LNHDA and SQIVND (reference sequence). CDR3 length: 16 residues. Losses at the gene ends were 5 bases for V and 2 bases for J; bases not matched to a gene: 10. The CDR3, as DNA: TGTGCCAGTAGTGCAAGCCCCGGGACAGGGACCTACGAGCAGTACTTC. Encoded protein: CASSASPGTGTYEQYF.

CDR3 region: CASSLLSAKHEQYF. Here the CDR3 DNA reads TGTGCCAGCAGTTTATTATCAGCGAAACACGAGCAGTACTTC. The genes are TRBV27 and TRBJ2-7; D ambiguous. The germline CDR1 and CDR2 sequences are MNHEY and SMNVEV (reference sequence). CDR3 size: 14 residues. V was clipped by 1 base and J by 5 bases, with 12 bases between them.

This clone was seen a single time. The chain combines TRBV7-8 with TRBJ2-7, with D uncertain. The V end lost 4 bases, the J end lost 0 bases, and 13 bases lay between the germline ends. The CDR3 covers 15 residues. The germline CDR1 and CDR2 sequences are SGHVS and FQNEAQ. CDR3 region: CASSSRVGSSYEQYF. In DNA, the CDR3 is TGTGCCAGCAGCTCTCGAGTTGGAAGCTCCTACGAGCAGTACTTC.

The table lists this clone with a count of one. V gene TRBV28 combines with J gene TRBJ2-3; D may correspond to TRBD1 or TRBD2 (5 bases each). V was clipped by 3 bases and J by 2 bases, with 12 bases between them. This CDR3 contains 15 residues. The germline V gene has CDR1 MDHEN and CDR2 SYDVKM. This CDR3 reads CASSLLGVSTDTQYF. The DNA of the CDR3 is TGTGCCAGCAGTTTGTTGGGGGTTTCCACAGATACGCAGTATTTT.

This chain links TRBV7-9 with TRBJ1-1; the D is unclear. The CDR3 extends over 12 amino acids. CDR1 SEHNR and CDR2 FQNEAQ come from the germline V gene (reference sequence). The V end lost 2 bases, the J end lost 0 bases, and 1 base lay between the germline ends. The CDR3 region has the DNA TGTGCCAGCAGCTTAATGAACACTGAAGCTTTCTTT. Its protein is CASSLMNTEAFF.

CDR3 residues: CAFRGTTSYNEQFF. The CDR3 DNA is TGTGCCTTCAGAGGGACAACTTCCTACAATGAGCAGTTCTTC. This rearrangement joins TRBV7-9 to TRBJ2-1, with TRBD1 as a possible D gene (6 bases). CDR3 length: 14 amino acids. The V and J ends lost 11 bases and 1 base respectively, with 15 bases between them. CDR1 is SEHNR and CDR2 is FQNEAQ in the germline V gene (reference sequence).

The V call is TRBV4-1, the J call TRBJ2-7; 7 bases are shared with TRBD2. This CDR3 has 15 residues. Germline CDR1 and CDR2: MGHRA and YSYEKL. Losses at the gene ends were 1 base for V and 5 bases for J; bases not matched to a gene: 8. The CDR3 nucleotides read TGCGCCAGCAGCCAAGTAGTGGGAGGGCCCCACGAGCAGTACTTC. Protein: CASSQVVGGPHEQYF.

This chain links TRBV7-3 with TRBJ2-5; 9 nucleotides match TRBD1. The J call may be incorrect, as the DNA end agrees better with TRBJ2-7. The germline CDR1 and CDR2 sequences are SGHTA and FQGTGA. The CDR3 loop spans 14 amino acids. CDR3 protein: CASSPGGQGYEQYF. In DNA form, the CDR3 reads TGTGCCAGCAGCCCGGGGGGACAGGGCTACGAGCAGTACTTC.

The chain uses TRBV2 and TRBJ2-5; unclear D gene. The CDR3 spans 15 residues. The germline V gene has CDR1 SNHLY and CDR2 FYNNEI. Trimming removed 5 bases at V and 0 bases at J, with 13 bases between. CDR3 amino acids: CASSPGVGYQETQYF. DNA of the CDR3: TGTGCCAGCAGTCCTGGGGTGGGGTACCAAGAGACCCAGTACTTC.

The rearrangement uses TRBV19 and TRBJ2-1; D gene uncertain. Trimming cost V 2 bases and J 4 bases, with 6 bases left between them. CDR3 length: 13 residues. Germline CDR1 is LNHDA and CDR2 is SQIVND (reference sequence). The CDR3 loop is CASSITRYNEQFF. DNA of the CDR3: TGTGCCAGTAGTATAACCCGTTACAATGAGCAGTTCTTC.

The rearrangement joins TRBV29-1 to TRBJ2-1; weak D call: TRBD2 (6 bases). V gave up 7 bases and J gave up 6 bases, with 16 bases separating them. The CDR3 has 13 amino acids. The germline V gene encodes CDR1 SQVTM and CDR2 ANQGSEA. The CDR3 coding sequence is TGCAGCGCCAGACTAGTTTTACTCAATGAGCAGTTCTTC. Translating gives CSARLVLLNEQFF.

A note on this clone: At one end the junction does not follow the germline gene, possibly because of a read error. CDR3 sequence reads: CASSPTGGNF. DNA for the CDR3: TGTGCCAGCAGCCCGACAGGGGGCAACTTC. The chain recombines TRBV5-8 with TRBJ2-7; TRBD1 agrees at 10 bases. Germline loops: CDR1 SGHTS, CDR2 YDEGEE. This CDR3 spans 10 amino acids.

The rearrangement uses TRBV4-1 and TRBJ2-7; D might be TRBD1 (6 bases). This CDR3 has 15 amino acids. Trimming removed 4 bases from V and 2 bases from J, with 15 bases in between. Germline CDR1 MGHRA, CDR2 YSYEKL. The CDR3, as DNA: TGCGCCAGCAGCCCATCTCCTAGGGACACCTACGAGCAGTACTTC. Its protein product is CASSPSPRDTYEQYF.

This chain uses TRBV5-5 with TRBJ2-7, with 7 bases aligning to TRBD1. Germline-derived CDR1 and CDR2 are SGHKS and YYEKEE (reference sequence). V trimming: 1 base; J trimming: 0 bases; junction bases outside the gene matches: 1. This CDR3 spans 14 amino acids. The CDR3 loop is CASSLWTGSYEQYF. The CDR3 DNA reads as TGTGCCAGCAGCTTGTGGACAGGCTCCTACGAGCAGTACTTC.

The V and J genes are TRBV19 and TRBJ1-5; 8 nucleotides align to TRBD1. J gave up 5 bases and V 10 bases, and 10 bases lay outside the gene matches. The CDR3 has 14 amino acids. Germline CDR1 and CDR2: LNHDA and SQIVND (reference sequence). CDR3 sequence (DNA): TGTGCCACAGGGGGCAAGGTGTTAGATCAGCCCCAGCATTTT. This sequence encodes CATGGKVLDQPQHF.

The chain combines TRBV7-9 with TRBJ2-4; D might be TRBD1 or TRBD2, each matching 5 bases. Germline values: CDR1 SEHNR, CDR2 FQNEAQ (reference sequence). Trimming shortened V by 4 bases and J by 0 bases, and 13 bases separated the two germline ends. The CDR3 runs 16 residues. The CDR3 DNA reads TGTGCCAGCAGCTGGGACCGGGACCGAGCCAAAAACATTCAGTACTTC. Protein: CASSWDRDRAKNIQYF.

In DNA, the CDR3 is TGTGCCAGCAGCTTACCAGACTACCCTCAAGAGACCCAGTACTTC. Residues: CASSLPDYPQETQYF. The chain carries TRBV7-6 and TRBJ2-5; D might be TRBD2 (5 bases). Trimming left V 2 bases short and J 2 bases short, with 12 bases between. The CDR3 is made up of 15 amino acids. The germline V gene has CDR1 SGHVS and CDR2 FNYEAQ.

V and J are TRBV27 and TRBJ2-7; 12 positions agree with TRBD2. The V gene end was trimmed by 5 bases and the J gene end by 4 bases; junction bases not matched to a gene: 6. The CDR3 covers 15 residues. Germline CDR1 MNHEY, CDR2 SMNVEV (reference sequence). CDR3 in amino acids: CASSLAGGPMYEQYF. The CDR3 coding sequence is TGTGCCAGCAGTCTAGCGGGAGGGCCAATGTACGAGCAGTACTTC.

This chain joins TRBV28 and TRBJ2-1, with 11 bases lining up with TRBD2. This CDR3 contains 16 residues. The trim removed 2 bases at V and 8 bases at J, leaving 8 bases unmatched. Per germline, CDR1 MDHEN and CDR2 SYDVKM. Here the CDR3 reads CASSLLSGRAFDEQFF. The CDR3 DNA reads as TGTGCCAGCAGTTTACTTAGCGGGAGGGCCTTTGATGAGCAGTTCTTC. Drawing the rest from reference TRBV28 and TRBJ2-1, the complete variable domain is DVKVTQSSRYLVKRTGEKVFLECVQDMDHENMFWYRQDPGLGLRLIYFSYDVKMKEKGDIPEGYSVSREKKERFSLILESASTNQTSMYLCASSLLSGRAFDEQFFGPGTRLTVL.